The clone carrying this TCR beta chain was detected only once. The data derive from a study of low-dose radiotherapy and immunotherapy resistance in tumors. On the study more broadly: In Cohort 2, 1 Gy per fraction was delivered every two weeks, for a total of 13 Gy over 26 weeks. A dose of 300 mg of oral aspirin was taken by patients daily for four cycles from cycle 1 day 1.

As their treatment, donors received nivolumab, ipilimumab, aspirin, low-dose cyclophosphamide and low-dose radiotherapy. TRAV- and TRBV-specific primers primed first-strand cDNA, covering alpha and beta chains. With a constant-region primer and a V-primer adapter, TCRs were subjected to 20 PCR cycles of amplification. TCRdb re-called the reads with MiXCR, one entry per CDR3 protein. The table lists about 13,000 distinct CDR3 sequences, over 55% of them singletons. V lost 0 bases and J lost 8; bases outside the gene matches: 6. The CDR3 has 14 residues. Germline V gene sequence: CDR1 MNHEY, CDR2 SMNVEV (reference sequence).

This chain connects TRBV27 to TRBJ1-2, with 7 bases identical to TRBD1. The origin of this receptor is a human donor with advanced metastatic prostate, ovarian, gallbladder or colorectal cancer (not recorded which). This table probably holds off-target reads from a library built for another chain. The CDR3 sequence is CASSLSAGGVGYTF. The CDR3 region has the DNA TGTGCCAGCAGTTTATCGGCAGGGGGTGTGGGCTACACCTTC.